This T cell receptor beta chain was identified in a study of T cell responses to AZD1222 COVID-19 vaccine. Sequenced by immunoSEQ multiplex PCR; TCRdb stores in-frame clones only, minus some. The profile shows about 140,000 clones, 88% of them singletons. The CDR3 has 16 residues. Trimming took 3 bases from V and 4 from J; bases not matched to a gene: 8. CDR1 is WSHSY, CDR2 SAAADI, per germline. This clonotype was obtained from an adult who received the AZD1222 COVID-19 vaccine. This specimen consisted of peripheral blood, obtained 28 days after the second AZD1222 dose. V gene TRBV10-2 combines with J gene TRBJ2-5; 10 nucleotides align to TRBD2. The CDR3 DNA reads TGCGCCAGCAGTGATTACCTAGCGGGAGAGGGAGAGACCCAGTACTTC. Translating gives CASSDYLAGEGETQYF.